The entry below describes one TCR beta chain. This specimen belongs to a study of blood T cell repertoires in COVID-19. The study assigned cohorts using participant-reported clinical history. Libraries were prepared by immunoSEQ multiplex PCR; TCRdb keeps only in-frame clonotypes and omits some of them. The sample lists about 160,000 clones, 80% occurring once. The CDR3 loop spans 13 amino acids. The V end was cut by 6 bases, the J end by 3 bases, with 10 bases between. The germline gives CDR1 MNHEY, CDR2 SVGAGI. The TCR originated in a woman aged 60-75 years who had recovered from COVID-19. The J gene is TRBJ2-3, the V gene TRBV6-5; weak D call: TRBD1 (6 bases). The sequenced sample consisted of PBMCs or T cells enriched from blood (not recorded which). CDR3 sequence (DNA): TGTGCCAGCAGACAGGGCCCGACAGATACGCAGTATTTT. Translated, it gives CASRQGPTDTQYF.